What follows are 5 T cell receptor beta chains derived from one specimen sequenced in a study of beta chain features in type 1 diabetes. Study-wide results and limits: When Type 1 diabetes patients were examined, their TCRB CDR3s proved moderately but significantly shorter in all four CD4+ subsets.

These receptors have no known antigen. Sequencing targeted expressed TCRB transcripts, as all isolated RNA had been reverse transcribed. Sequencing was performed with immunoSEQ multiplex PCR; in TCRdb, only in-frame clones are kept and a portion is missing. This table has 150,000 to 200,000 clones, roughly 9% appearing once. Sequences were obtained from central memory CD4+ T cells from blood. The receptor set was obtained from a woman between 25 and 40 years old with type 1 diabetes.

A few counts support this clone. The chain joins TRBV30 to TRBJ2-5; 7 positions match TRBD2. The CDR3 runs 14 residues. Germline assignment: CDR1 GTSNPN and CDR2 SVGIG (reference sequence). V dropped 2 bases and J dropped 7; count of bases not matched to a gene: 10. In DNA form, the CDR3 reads TGTGCCTGGAGTTTAAGCGGGACCCCCTGGACCCAGTACTTC. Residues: CAWSLSGTPWTQYF.

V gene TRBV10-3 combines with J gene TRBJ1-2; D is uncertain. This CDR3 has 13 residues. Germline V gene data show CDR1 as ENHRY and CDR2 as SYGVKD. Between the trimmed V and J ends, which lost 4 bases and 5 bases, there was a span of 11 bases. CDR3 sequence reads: CAISGLREYGYTF. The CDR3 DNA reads TGTGCCATCAGTGGGTTACGGGAGTATGGCTACACCTTC.

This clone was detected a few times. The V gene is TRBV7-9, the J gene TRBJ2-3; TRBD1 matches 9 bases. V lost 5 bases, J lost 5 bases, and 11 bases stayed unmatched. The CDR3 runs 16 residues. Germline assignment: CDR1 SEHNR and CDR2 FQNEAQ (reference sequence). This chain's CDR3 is CASSPFQQGAKDTQYF. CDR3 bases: TGTGCCAGCAGCCCATTTCAACAGGGGGCGAAAGATACGCAGTATTTT.

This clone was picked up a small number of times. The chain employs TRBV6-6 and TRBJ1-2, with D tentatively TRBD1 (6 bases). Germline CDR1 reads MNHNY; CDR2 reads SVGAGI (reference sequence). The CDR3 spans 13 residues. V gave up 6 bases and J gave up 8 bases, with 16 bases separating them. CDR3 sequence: CASRGTTMWGYTF. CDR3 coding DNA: TGTGCCAGCAGAGGGACAACTATGTGGGGCTACACCTTC.

The CDR3 spells CASSFWDRANTEAFF. Written as DNA, the CDR3 is TGTGCCAGCAGTTTTTGGGACAGGGCGAACACTGAAGCTTTCTTT. J is TRBJ1-1 and V is TRBV27; 9 bases are shared with TRBD1. CDR3 length: 15 amino acids. V lost 3 bases, J lost 1 base, and 3 bases stayed unmatched. The germline V gene encodes CDR1 MNHEY and CDR2 SMNVEV (reference sequence).